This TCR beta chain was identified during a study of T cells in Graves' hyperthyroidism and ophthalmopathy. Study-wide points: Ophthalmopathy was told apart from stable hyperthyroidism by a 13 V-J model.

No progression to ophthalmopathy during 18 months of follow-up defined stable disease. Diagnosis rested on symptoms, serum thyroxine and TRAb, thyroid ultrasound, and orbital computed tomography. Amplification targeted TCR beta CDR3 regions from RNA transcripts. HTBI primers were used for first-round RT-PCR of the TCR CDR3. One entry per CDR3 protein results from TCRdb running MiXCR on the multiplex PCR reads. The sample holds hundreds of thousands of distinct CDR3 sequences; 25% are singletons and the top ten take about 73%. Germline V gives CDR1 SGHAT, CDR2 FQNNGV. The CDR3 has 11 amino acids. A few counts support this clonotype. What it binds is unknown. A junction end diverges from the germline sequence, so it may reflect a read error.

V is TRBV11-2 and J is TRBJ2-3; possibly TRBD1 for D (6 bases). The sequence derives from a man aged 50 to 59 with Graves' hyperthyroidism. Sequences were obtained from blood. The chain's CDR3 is CSTGSTDTQYF. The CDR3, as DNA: TGCTCGACAGGAAGCACAGATACGCAGTATTTT.